This TCR beta chain is from a study of blood T cells in healthy people across ages. Peripheral blood samples of about 10 milliliters were drawn from each donor. For the second PCR, which ran for roughly 6 to 12 cycles, a sample-barcoded 5' primer and a J-beta primer mix were used. TCRdb recomputed calls from the 5' RACE reads with MiXCR, one row per CDR3 protein. The sample records around 670,000 distinct CDR3 sequences, roughly 30% being singletons. The sample holds many counts of this clonotype. Trimming cost V 4 bases and J 0 bases; bases outside gene matches: 4. The CDR3 spans 16 residues. CDR1 and CDR2 (germline): MGHRA, YSYEKL.

The specimen was blood. This rearrangement joins TRBV4-1 to TRBJ1-1; the match to TRBD1 covers 11 bases. The sequence derives from a woman at least 80 years old in good health. The CDR3 protein is CASSPGQGALNTEAFF. CDR3 DNA sequence: TGCGCCAGCAGCCCCGGACAGGGGGCCCTGAACACTGAAGCTTTCTTT.